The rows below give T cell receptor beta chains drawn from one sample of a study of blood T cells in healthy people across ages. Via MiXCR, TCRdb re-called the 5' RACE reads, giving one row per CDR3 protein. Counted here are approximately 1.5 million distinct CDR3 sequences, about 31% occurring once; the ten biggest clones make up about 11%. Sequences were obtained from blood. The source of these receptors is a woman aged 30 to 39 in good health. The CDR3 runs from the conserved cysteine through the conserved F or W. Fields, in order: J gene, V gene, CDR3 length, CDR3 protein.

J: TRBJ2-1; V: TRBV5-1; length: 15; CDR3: CASSYEWDQYNEQFF
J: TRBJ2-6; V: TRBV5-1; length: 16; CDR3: CASSLRPATGANVLTF
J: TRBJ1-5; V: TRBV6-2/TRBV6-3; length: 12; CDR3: CASRDGNQPQHF
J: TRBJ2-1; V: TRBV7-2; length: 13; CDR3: CASSFSRDNEQFF
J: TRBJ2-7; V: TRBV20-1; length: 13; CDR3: CSAPRVTLGEQYF
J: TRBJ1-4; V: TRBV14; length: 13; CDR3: CASSRSHQEKLFF
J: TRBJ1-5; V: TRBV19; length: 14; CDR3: CASSTGEVGRPQHF
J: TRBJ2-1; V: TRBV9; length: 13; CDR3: CASSVTSPGEQFF
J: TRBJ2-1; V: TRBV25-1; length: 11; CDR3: CASSWGVEQFF
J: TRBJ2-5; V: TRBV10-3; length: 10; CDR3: CAIGEETQYF
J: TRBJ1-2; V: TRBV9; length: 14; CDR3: CASSVNSGGYGYTF
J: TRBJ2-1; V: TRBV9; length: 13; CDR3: CASSVAGSDEQFF
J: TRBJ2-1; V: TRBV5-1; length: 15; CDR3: CASSLSGSSYNEQLF
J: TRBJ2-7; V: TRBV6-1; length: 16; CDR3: CASSVQYRQGAYEQYF
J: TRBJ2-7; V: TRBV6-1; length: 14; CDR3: CASSEDTTIYEQYF
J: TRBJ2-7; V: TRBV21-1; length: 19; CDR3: CASSKDLIFGTGDSYEQYF
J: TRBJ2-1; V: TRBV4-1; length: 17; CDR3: CASSPYETSGYYNEQFF
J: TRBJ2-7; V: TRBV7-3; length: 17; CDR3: CASSLTPGGGSYGEQYF
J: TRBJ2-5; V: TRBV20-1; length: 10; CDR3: CSAKQETQYF
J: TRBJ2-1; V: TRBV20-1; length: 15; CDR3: CSVFPPSGVINEQFF
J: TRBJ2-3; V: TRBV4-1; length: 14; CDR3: CASSQDRGANTQYF
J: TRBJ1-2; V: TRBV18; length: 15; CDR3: CASSSRVDPNYGYTF
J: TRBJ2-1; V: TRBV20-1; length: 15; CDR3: CSAPGGPSSYNEQFF
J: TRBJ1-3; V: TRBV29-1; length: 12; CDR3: CSVREPGNTIYF
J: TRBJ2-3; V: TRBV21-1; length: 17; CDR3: CATYNGAGGESTDTQYF
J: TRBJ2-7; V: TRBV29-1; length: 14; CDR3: CSVAAGGRSYEQYF
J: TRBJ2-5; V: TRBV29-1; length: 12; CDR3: CSVEMGQETQYF
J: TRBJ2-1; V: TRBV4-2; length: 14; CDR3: CAGSQGSGNDEQFF
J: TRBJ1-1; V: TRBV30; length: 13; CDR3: CAWSLTGNTEAFF
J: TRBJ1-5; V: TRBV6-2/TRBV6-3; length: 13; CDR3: CASSPDREQPQHF
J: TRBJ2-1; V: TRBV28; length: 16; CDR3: CASSEWREHNYNEQFF